One and the same sample provided the 29 T cell receptor beta chains below, sequenced in a study of OX40 agonist ivuxolimab in advanced cancers. Measured with immunoSEQ multiplex PCR; TCRdb has only the in-frame clones, and not every one. The profile covers approximately 82,000 clones, with 83% appearing a single time and approximately 0.85% taken by the ten largest. The source was CD4+ or CD8+ T cells sorted from blood, collected in a trial of the OX40 agonist ivuxolimab. These receptors were collected from an adult with an advanced solid tumor such as melanoma, head and neck, liver or kidney cancer.

The chain employs TRBV29-1 and TRBJ2-1; no reliable D call. Germline V gives CDR1 SQVTM, CDR2 ANQGSEA. V was pared by 4 bases and J by 4 bases, with 11 bases between. The CDR3 loop spans 13 amino acids. CDR3 sequence: CSVAGASYNEQFF. As DNA, the CDR3 is TGCAGCGTTGCGGGTGCCAGTTACAATGAGCAGTTCTTC.

This clone was recorded only once. The V gene is TRBV30, the J gene TRBJ1-5; the D gene is possibly TRBD1 (6 bases). V lost 5 bases and J 2 bases, leaving 16 bases between the germline ends. The germline V gene has CDR1 GTSNPN and CDR2 SVGIG (reference sequence). The CDR3 is 15 amino acids. CDR3 amino acids: CAWETGLGGNQPQHF. CDR3 sequence (DNA): TGTGCCTGGGAAACAGGGTTAGGAGGCAATCAGCCCCAGCATTTT.

The rearrangement links TRBV12-5 to TRBJ1-2, with TRBD1 matching over 7 bases. CDR1 is LGHNT and CDR2 is FRNRAP in the germline V gene. V was pared by 3 bases and J by 2 bases, with 6 bases of the junction left unmatched. This CDR3 region has 15 residues. This chain's CDR3 is CASGFPSTGNYGYTF. The CDR3 DNA sequence: TGTGCTAGTGGTTTCCCCTCGACAGGGAACTATGGCTACACCTTC.

J is TRBJ1-6 and V is TRBV4-1, with 7 bases identical to TRBD1. This CDR3 spans 15 amino acids. V trimming: 0 bases; J trimming: 8 bases; junction bases outside the gene matches: 4. The germline V gene encodes CDR1 MGHRA and CDR2 YSYEKL. The CDR3 sequence is CASSQEVTGDSPLHF. The CDR3 DNA reads as TGCGCCAGCAGCCAAGAGGTTACAGGGGATTCACCCCTCCACTTT.

In DNA, the CDR3 is TGTGCCAGCAGTTTACAGCAGTATGGCTACACCTTC. Its protein is CASSLQQYGYTF. The chain combines TRBV28 with TRBJ1-2; D gene uncertain. The CDR3 is 12 amino acids. The V end was cut by 2 bases, the J end by 5 bases, with 6 bases between. Germline V lookup: CDR1 MDHEN, CDR2 SYDVKM.

This chain's CDR3 is CASSRLQGAPEQFF. The CDR3 region has the DNA TGTGCCAGCAGCCGACTCCAGGGGGCGCCTGAGCAGTTCTTC. The V call is TRBV27, the J call TRBJ2-1; 8 nucleotides agree with TRBD1. The CDR3 spans 14 residues. J lost 9 bases, V lost 6 bases, and 10 bases had no gene match. Germline V gives CDR1 MNHEY, CDR2 SMNVEV (reference sequence).

This clone came up a few times. This sequence joins TRBV5-1 and TRBJ2-7, with 12 bases that match TRBD2. Germline V lookup: CDR1 SGHRS, CDR2 YFSETQ. V lost 4 bases, J lost 6 bases, and 5 bases stayed unmatched. The CDR3 spans 14 residues. CDR3: CASSPSGGAVEQYF. For the CDR3, the DNA is TGCGCCAGCAGCCCTAGCGGGGGGGCTGTCGAGCAGTACTTC.

Here the CDR3 reads CASSGVSGWNTEAFF. In nucleotides, the CDR3 is TGTGCCAGCAGTGGGGTATCTGGGTGGAACACTGAAGCTTTCTTT. The rearrangement links TRBV2 to TRBJ1-1; D uncertain. CDR3 length equals 15 residues. Germline lookup yields CDR1 SNHLY and CDR2 FYNNEI. Trimming took off 4 bases at V and 1 base at J, with 13 bases between the two ends. Full variable domain (rest looked up from reference TRBV2 and TRBJ1-1): EPEVTQTPSHQVTQMGQEVILRCVPISNHLYFYWYRQILGQKVEFLVSFYNNEISEKSEIFDDQFSVERPDGSNFTLKIRSTKLEDSAMYFCASSGVSGWNTEAFFGQGTRLTVV.

A few counts support this clone. V is TRBV27 and J is TRBJ2-7; D gene unclear. The CDR3 is 13 amino acids. CDR1 is MNHEY, CDR2 SMNVEV, per germline (reference sequence). Trimming took off 6 bases at V and 0 bases at J, with 9 bases between the two ends. The CDR3 loop reads CASRGYNSYEQYF. CDR3 DNA: TGTGCCAGCAGGGGCTACAACTCCTACGAGCAGTACTTC.

The chain links TRBV7-2 to TRBJ2-3, with 8 bases aligning to TRBD2. Unmatched junction bases numbered 5, after V lost 7 bases and J lost 5 bases. This CDR3 spans 13 amino acids. Looked up from germline, CDR1 is SGHTA and CDR2 is FQGNSA. CDR3 amino acids: CASTSGGGDTQYF. The DNA of the CDR3 is TGTGCCAGCACCTCGGGGGGGGGAGATACGCAGTATTTT.

This clone was recorded only once. The J gene is TRBJ2-5, the V gene TRBV7-9, with 9 bases aligning to TRBD1. The J call may be in error: the DNA end matches TRBJ2-7 better. CDR3 size: 15 residues. Germline CDR1 reads SEHNR; CDR2 reads FQNEAQ (reference sequence). The CDR3 here is CASSVRTGDVYEQYF. Here the CDR3 DNA reads TGTGCCAGCAGCGTCCGGACAGGGGATGTGTACGAGCAGTACTTC.

This clone has just a few counts. The chain couples TRBV5-6 to TRBJ1-5; TRBD1 matches 7 bases. The CDR3 length is 14 residues. V was pared by 5 bases and J by 3 bases, with 5 bases of the junction left unmatched. Germline V gene sequence: CDR1 SGHDT, CDR2 YYEEEE. CDR3 coding DNA: TGTGCCAGCAGTTACAGGGGCTCCAATCAGCCCCAGCATTTT. The encoded protein is CASSYRGSNQPQHF.

This clone was counted a few times. The rearrangement joins TRBV30 to TRBJ1-3; D gene unclear. Germline CDR1 reads GTSNPN; CDR2 reads SVGIG (reference sequence). The V end lost 7 bases, the J end lost 4 bases, and 14 bases lay between the germline ends. This CDR3 contains 13 residues. The CDR3 sequence is CALLTASGNTIYF. The CDR3 nucleotides read TGTGCCTTATTGACCGCCTCAGGAAACACCATATATTTT.

The CDR3 loop is CASSSEDSPNEKLFF. The DNA for the CDR3 is TGTGCCAGCAGTTCCGAGGACAGCCCAAATGAAAAACTGTTTTTT. V gene TRBV27 combines with J gene TRBJ1-4, with a possible D match to TRBD1 (6 bases). This CDR3 has 15 residues. Between the trimmed V and J ends, which lost 4 bases and 5 bases, there was a span of 14 bases. Germline CDR1 MNHEY, CDR2 SMNVEV (reference sequence).

The table lists this clone with a count of one. V and J are TRBV5-1 and TRBJ2-3; D not resolved. V was shortened by 7 bases and J by 4 bases, with 13 bases between the two germline ends. There are 13 residues in the CDR3. Germline V gene lookup returns CDR1 SGHRS and CDR2 YFSETQ. The CDR3 sequence: CASSHSNSDTQYF. CDR3 nucleotide sequence: TGCGCCAGCTCCCACTCCAACTCAGATACGCAGTATTTT.

J is TRBJ2-5 and V is TRBV6-5, with TRBD2 identical over 7 bases. Germline CDR1 MNHEY, CDR2 SVGAGI. The CDR3 extends over 13 amino acids. With 6 bases clipped from V and 6 bases from J, the junction kept 7 bases outside the gene matches. The DNA of the CDR3 is TGTGCCAGCAGCTTACCGGGGGGAAAGACCCAGTACTTC. Translation gives CASSLPGGKTQYF.

The chain recombines TRBV13 with TRBJ2-4, with 7 positions matching TRBD1. The CDR3 consists of 14 residues. The J segment lost 6 bases and the V segment lost 5 bases, leaving 7 bases of the junction unmatched. The germline CDR1 and CDR2 sequences are PRHDT and FYEKMQ (reference sequence). CDR3 bases: TGTGCCAGCAGCCGACAGGGTGCGGGAAACATTCAGTACTTC. Translation: CASSRQGAGNIQYF.

This clone was found a few times. This chain uses TRBV6-5 with TRBJ1-1; the D is unclear. In germline, CDR1 is MNHEY, CDR2 SVGAGI. The CDR3 contains 13 residues. V was trimmed by 6 bases and J by 1 base, leaving 9 bases between them. CDR3 loop: CASRFDKNTEAFF. DNA for the CDR3: TGTGCCAGCAGATTCGACAAGAACACTGAAGCTTTCTTT.

This chain joins TRBV7-9 and TRBJ2-1, with D tentatively TRBD1 (6 bases). V lost 4 bases, J lost 7 bases, and 14 bases lay in between. Per germline, CDR1 SEHNR and CDR2 FQNEAQ (reference sequence). The CDR3 sequence is 14 residues long. This CDR3 is CASSYRVETNEQFF. DNA of the CDR3: TGTGCCAGCAGCTACAGGGTAGAGACGAATGAGCAGTTCTTC.

The chain couples TRBV7-3 to TRBJ2-1; 7 nucleotides line up with TRBD1. Trimming cost V 0 bases and J 2 bases; bases outside gene matches: 4. CDR3 length: 16 residues. From germline, CDR1 is SGHTA and CDR2 FQGTGA. This CDR3 reads CASSLTMGQTYNEQFF. CDR3 bases: TGTGCCAGCAGCTTAACGATGGGACAGACCTACAATGAGCAGTTCTTC.

This clone was counted once. The chain recombines TRBV6-6 with TRBJ1-5; no reliable D call. The CDR3 runs 15 residues. Germline CDR1 reads MNHNY; CDR2 reads SVGAGI (reference sequence). The germline V and J ends were trimmed by 7 bases and 5 bases, with 18 bases remaining between them. CDR3 coding DNA: TGTGCCAGCAACCCCCGCATGGGGTTCGATCAGCCCCAGCATTTT. It specifies CASNPRMGFDQPQHF.

J is TRBJ1-1 and V is TRBV4-3, with 8 bases matching TRBD1. The length of the CDR3 is 16 residues. V trimming: 3 bases; J trimming: 7 bases; junction bases outside the gene matches: 13. Germline CDR1 LGHNA, CDR2 YSLEER. CDR3 in DNA: TGCGCCAGCAGCCAGGGACCCGGACAGGGCTTCGTTGAAGCTTTCTTT. It is translated as CASSQGPGQGFVEAFF.

This chain uses TRBV7-3 with TRBJ1-2; D unclear. The germline V gene has CDR1 SGHTA and CDR2 FQGTGA. V shed 5 bases and J shed 4 bases, with 11 bases lying between them. This CDR3 region has 13 residues. The CDR3 sequence: CASSPDGSYGYTF. CDR3 DNA: TGTGCCAGCAGCCCGGACGGCTCCTATGGCTACACCTTC.

The J gene is TRBJ1-4, the V gene TRBV19, with a possible D match to TRBD1 (5 bases). CDR1 is LNHDA, CDR2 SQIVND, per germline (reference sequence). The CDR3 runs to 19 residues. The V gene lost 3 bases and the J gene lost 1 base, with 21 bases spanning the gap. The CDR3 region has the DNA TGTGCCAGTAGTATGGGGGAACAGAAGAGGCACGGAACTAATGAAAAACTGTTTTTT. Translating gives CASSMGEQKRHGTNEKLFF.

The chain is built from TRBV4-3 and TRBJ1-4; unclear D gene. CDR1 is LGHNA, CDR2 YSLEER, per germline. This CDR3 has 14 amino acids. V was pared by 5 bases and J by 8 bases, with 15 bases between. The CDR3 region is CASSFTRLREKLFF. The DNA of the CDR3 is TGCGCCAGCAGCTTCACTCGACTGAGGGAAAAACTGTTTTTT.

V and J are TRBV5-8 and TRBJ1-6; the match to TRBD1 covers 8 bases. Losses at the gene ends were 0 bases for V and 2 bases for J; bases not matched to a gene: 10. From germline, CDR1 is SGHTS and CDR2 YDEGEE. The CDR3 is made up of 19 amino acids. The CDR3 sequence: CASSLAGRQGWTYNSPLHF. For the CDR3, the DNA is TGTGCCAGCAGCTTGGCCGGTCGACAGGGGTGGACCTATAATTCACCCCTCCACTTT.

This sequence joins TRBV5-4 and TRBJ2-7; 8 nucleotides line up with TRBD1. The germline V gene encodes CDR1 SGHNT and CDR2 YYREEE (reference sequence). V lost 0 bases and J lost 4; bases outside the gene matches: 3. The CDR3 spans 14 residues. The CDR3 spells CASSLDQGAYEQYF. Here the CDR3 DNA reads TGTGCCAGCAGCTTGGACCAGGGGGCGTACGAGCAGTACTTC.

The chain joins TRBV18 to TRBJ1-2; 8 positions agree with TRBD1. Germline-derived CDR1 and CDR2 are KGHSH and LQKENI. The length of the CDR3 is 14 residues. V was clipped by 4 bases and J by 4 bases; unmatched bases: 5. The CDR3: CASSQDRASYGYTF. The DNA of the CDR3 is TGTGCCAGCTCACAGGACAGGGCAAGCTATGGCTACACCTTC.

This rearrangement joins TRBV28 to TRBJ2-7; the D gene is possibly TRBD1 (5 bases). The CDR3 has 12 amino acids. Deletions cut 5 bases from V and 4 bases from J, with 9 bases between. Germline CDR1 MDHEN, CDR2 SYDVKM. DNA for the CDR3: TGTGCCAGCAGTGTATACAGGTACGAGCAGTACTTC. It yields the protein CASSVYRYEQYF.